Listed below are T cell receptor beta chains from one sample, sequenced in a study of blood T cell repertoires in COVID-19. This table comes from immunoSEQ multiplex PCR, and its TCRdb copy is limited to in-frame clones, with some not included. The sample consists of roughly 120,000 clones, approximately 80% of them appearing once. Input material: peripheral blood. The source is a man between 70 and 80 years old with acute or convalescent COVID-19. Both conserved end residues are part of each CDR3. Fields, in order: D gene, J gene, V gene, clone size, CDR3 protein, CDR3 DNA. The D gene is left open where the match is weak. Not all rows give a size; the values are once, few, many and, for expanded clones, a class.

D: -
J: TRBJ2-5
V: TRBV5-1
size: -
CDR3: CASLGSGETQYF
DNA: TGCGCCAGCTTAGGATCAGGGGAGACCCAGTACTTC

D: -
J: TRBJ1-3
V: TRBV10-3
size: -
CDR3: CAISESPQGGNTIYF
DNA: TGTGCCATCAGTGAGAGTCCACAGGGCGGAAACACCATATATTTT

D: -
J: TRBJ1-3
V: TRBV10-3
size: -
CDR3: CAIRQGSGNTIYF
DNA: TGTGCCATCAGACAGGGCTCTGGAAACACCATATATTTT

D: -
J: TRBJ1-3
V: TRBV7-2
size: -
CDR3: CASSLRGSGNTIYF
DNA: TGTGCCAGCAGCTTAAGGGGCTCCGGAAACACCATATATTTT

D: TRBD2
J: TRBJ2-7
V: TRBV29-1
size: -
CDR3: CSVASGGSYEQYF
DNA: TGCAGCGTCGCTAGCGGTGGCTCCTACGAGCAGTACTTC

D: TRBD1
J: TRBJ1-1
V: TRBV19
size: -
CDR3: CASIARDRAVMNTEAFF
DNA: TGTGCCAGTATCGCCCGGGACAGGGCGGTTATGAACACTGAAGCTTTCTTT

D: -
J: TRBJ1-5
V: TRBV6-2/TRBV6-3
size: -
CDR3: CASSYSIADSYSNQPQHF
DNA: TGTGCCAGCAGTTACTCGATCGCCGACAGCTATAGCAATCAGCCCCAGCATTTT

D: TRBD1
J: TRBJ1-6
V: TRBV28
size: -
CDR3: CASRQGQGYSPLHF
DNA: TGTGCCAGCAGACAAGGACAGGGGTATTCACCCCTCCACTTT

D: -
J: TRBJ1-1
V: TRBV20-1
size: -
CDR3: CSATTHREAFF
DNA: TGCAGTGCCACAACTCACAGAGAAGCTTTCTTT

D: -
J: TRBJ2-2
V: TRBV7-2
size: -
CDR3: CASSPTGHTGELFF
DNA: TGTGCCAGCAGCCCTACAGGCCACACCGGGGAGCTGTTTTTT

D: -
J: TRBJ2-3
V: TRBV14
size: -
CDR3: CASSQDLRAVQSSTDTQYF
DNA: TGTGCCAGCAGCCAAGATCTGAGGGCAGTGCAATCTAGCACAGATACGCAGTATTTT

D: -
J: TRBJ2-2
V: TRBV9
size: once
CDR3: CASSPWTASNTGELFF
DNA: TGTGCCAGCAGCCCATGGACAGCTTCGAACACCGGGGAGCTGTTTTTT

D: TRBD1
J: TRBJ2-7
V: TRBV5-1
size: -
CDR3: CASSSQPGQGHEQYF
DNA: TGCGCCAGCAGCTCTCAACCGGGACAGGGCCACGAGCAGTACTTC

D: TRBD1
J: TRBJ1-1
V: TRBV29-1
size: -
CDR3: CSAGTAIFTEAFF
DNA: TGCAGCGCCGGGACAGCCATTTTCACTGAAGCTTTCTTT

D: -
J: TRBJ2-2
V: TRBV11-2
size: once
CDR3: CASRQNSGGELFF
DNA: TGTGCCAGCAGGCAAAACTCGGGCGGGGAGCTGTTTTTT

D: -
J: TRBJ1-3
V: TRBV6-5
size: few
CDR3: CAIRTASGNTIYF
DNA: TGTGCCATTCGGACAGCCTCTGGAAACACCATATATTTT

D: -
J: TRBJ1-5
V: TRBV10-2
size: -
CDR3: CASRLAGDSNQPQHF
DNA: TGCGCCAGCCGCTTGGCAGGGGATAGCAATCAGCCCCAGCATTTT

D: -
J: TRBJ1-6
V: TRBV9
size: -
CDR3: CASSVGGDSPLHF
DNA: TGTGCCAGCAGCGTAGGGGGGGACTCACCCCTCCACTTT

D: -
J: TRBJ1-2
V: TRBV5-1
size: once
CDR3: CASSLGGTSSYGYTF
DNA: TGCGCCAGCAGCTTGGGTGGGACTTCAAGCTATGGCTACACCTTC

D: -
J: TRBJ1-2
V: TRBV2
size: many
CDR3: CAGQDYGYTF
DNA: TGTGCCGGCCAAGACTATGGCTACACCTTC

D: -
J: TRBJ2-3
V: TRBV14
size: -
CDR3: CASSQGGVDTQYF
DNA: TGTGCCAGCAGCCAAGGGGGCGTTGATACGCAGTATTTT

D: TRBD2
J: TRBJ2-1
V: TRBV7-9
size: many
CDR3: CASSLARVRAGEVDEQFF
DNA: TGTGCCAGCAGCTTAGCGCGAGTGAGAGCGGGGGAGGTGGATGAGCAGTTCTTC

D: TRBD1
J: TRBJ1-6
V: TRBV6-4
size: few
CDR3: CASSDDRDNSPLHF
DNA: TGTGCCAGCAGTGATGACAGGGATAATTCACCCCTCCACTTT

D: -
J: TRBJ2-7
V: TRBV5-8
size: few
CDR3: CASSLSVGAYEQYF
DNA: TGTGCCAGCAGCTTGTCAGTCGGAGCCTACGAGCAGTACTTC

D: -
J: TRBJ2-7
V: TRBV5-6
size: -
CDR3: CASSLGAPRDEQYF
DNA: TGTGCCAGCAGCTTGGGCGCCCCCCGGGACGAGCAGTACTTC

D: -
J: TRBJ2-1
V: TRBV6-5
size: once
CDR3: CASNRPGEQFF
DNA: TGTGCCAGCAACCGTCCGGGGGAGCAGTTCTTC

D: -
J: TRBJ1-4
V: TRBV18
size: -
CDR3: CASRGQGITNEKLFF
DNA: TGTGCCAGCCGTGGCCAGGGCATAACTAATGAAAAACTGTTTTTT

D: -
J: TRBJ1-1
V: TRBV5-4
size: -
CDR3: CASSPGWATEAFF
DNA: TGTGCCAGCAGCCCAGGGTGGGCCACTGAAGCTTTCTTT

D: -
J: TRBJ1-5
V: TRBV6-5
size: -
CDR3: CATTSDSLVQPQHF
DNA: TGTGCCACTACCTCGGACAGTTTGGTTCAGCCCCAGCATTTT

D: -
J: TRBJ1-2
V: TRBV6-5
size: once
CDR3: CASSFFGYGYTF
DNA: TGTGCCAGCAGTTTCTTCGGCTATGGCTACACCTTC

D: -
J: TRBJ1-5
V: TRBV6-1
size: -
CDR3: CASSDVPQVGQPQHF
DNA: TGTGCCAGCAGTGATGTCCCGCAGGTTGGTCAGCCCCAGCATTTT

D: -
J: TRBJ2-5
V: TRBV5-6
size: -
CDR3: CASSLAGFKTQYF
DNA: TGTGCCAGCAGCTTGGCCGGGTTTAAGACCCAGTACTTC

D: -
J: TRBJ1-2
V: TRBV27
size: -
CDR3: CASSSGERSNGYTF
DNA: TGTGCCAGCAGTTCAGGGGAGAGGAGTAATGGCTACACCTTC

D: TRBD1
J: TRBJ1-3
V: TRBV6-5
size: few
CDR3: CASSSQGVSGNTIYF
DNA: TGTGCCAGCAGCTCACAGGGGGTGTCTGGAAACACCATATATTTT

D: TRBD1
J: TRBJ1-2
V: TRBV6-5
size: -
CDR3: CASRDRGSGYTF
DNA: TGTGCCAGCAGAGACAGGGGGAGTGGCTACACCTTC

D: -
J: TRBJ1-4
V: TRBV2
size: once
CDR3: CASSASGNEKLFF
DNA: TGTGCCAGCAGTGCCAGCGGGAATGAAAAACTGTTTTTT

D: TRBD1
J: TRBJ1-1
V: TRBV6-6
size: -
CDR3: CASSVTGATEAFF
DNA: TGTGCCAGCAGTGTGACAGGGGCCACTGAAGCTTTCTTT

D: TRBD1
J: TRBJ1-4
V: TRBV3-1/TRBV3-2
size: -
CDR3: CASSQTGVNEKLFF
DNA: TGTGCCAGCAGCCAGACAGGGGTTAATGAAAAACTGTTTTTT

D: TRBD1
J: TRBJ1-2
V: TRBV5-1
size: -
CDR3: CASSLRTGVNYGYTF
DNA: TGCGCCAGCAGCCTAAGGACAGGGGTCAACTATGGCTACACCTTC

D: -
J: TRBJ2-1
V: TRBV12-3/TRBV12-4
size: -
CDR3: CASTMDSTVEQFF
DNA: TGTGCCAGCACCATGGACTCTACCGTTGAGCAGTTCTTC

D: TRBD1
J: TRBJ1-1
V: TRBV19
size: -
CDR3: CASSTRDRGNTEAFF
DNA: TGTGCCAGTAGTACCCGGGACAGGGGGAACACTGAAGCTTTCTTT

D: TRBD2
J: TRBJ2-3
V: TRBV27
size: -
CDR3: CASSLTSGGSGTDTQYF
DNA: TGTGCCAGCAGTTTAACTAGCGGGGGGTCAGGGACAGATACGCAGTATTTT

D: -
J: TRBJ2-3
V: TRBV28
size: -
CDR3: CASSLWALADTQYF
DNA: TGTGCCAGCAGTCTATGGGCCCTAGCGGATACGCAGTATTTT

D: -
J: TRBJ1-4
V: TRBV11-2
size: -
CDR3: CASSFGMAEKLFF
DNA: TGTGCCAGCAGCTTCGGGATGGCGGAAAAACTGTTTTTT

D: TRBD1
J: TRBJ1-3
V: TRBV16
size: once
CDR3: CASSRGTGTGNTIYF
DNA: TGTGCCAGCAGCCGTGGGACAGGGACTGGAAACACCATATATTTT

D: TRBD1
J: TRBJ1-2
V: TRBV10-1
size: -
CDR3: CASLPMLQGARCGYTF
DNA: TGCGCCAGCCTCCCAATGTTACAGGGGGCTAGATGTGGCTACACCTTC

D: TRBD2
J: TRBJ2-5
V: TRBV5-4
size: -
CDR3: CASSLGLAGGQETQYF
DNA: TGTGCCAGCAGCTTGGGGCTAGCGGGGGGGCAAGAGACCCAGTACTTC

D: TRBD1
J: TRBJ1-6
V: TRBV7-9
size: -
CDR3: CASSQGTGNNSPLHF
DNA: TGTGCCAGCAGCCAAGGGACAGGCAATAATTCACCCCTCCACTTT

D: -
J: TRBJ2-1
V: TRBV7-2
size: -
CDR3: CASSLAGREQFF
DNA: TGTGCCAGCAGCTTAGCCGGCAGGGAGCAGTTCTTC

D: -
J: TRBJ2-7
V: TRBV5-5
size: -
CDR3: CASSLGQTAYEQYF
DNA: TGTGCCAGCAGCTTAGGACAGACCGCCTACGAGCAGTACTTC

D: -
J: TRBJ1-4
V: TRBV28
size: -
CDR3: CASSNLRSEKLFF
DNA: TGTGCCAGCAGTAACCTGCGTTCGGAAAAACTGTTTTTT

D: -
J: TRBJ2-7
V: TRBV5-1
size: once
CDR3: CASSPQWEAGEQYF
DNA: TGCGCCAGCAGCCCCCAGTGGGAGGCGGGTGAGCAGTACTTC

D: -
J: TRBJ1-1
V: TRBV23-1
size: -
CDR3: CASSQVTAGAFF
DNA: TGCGCCAGCAGTCAAGTTACGGCGGGAGCTTTCTTT